The next 6 T cell receptor beta chains were all read from a single sample in a study of blood T cell repertoires in COVID-19. This table comes from immunoSEQ multiplex PCR, and its TCRdb copy is limited to in-frame clones, with some not included. The data hold 110,000 or so clones, with under 90% observed a single time. Material for sequencing was peripheral blood. These TCRs come from a man older than 75 with acute or convalescent COVID-19.

A single count supports this clone. This CDR3 is CASSLVPLSGETQYF. The DNA of the CDR3 is TGTGCCAGCAGCCTCGTACCCCTTAGCGGAGAGACCCAGTACTTC. The J gene is TRBJ2-5, the V gene TRBV11-2, with D possibly being TRBD2 (6 bases). CDR1 is SGHAT and CDR2 is FQNNGV in the germline V gene. This CDR3 has 15 residues. The V and J ends lost 5 bases and 4 bases respectively, with 17 bases between them.

The chain has TRBV11-3 and TRBJ1-1; 8 positions match TRBD1. Germline values: CDR1 SGHNT, CDR2 YENEEA. Trimming removed 3 bases from V and 5 bases from J; junction bases left unmatched: 2. The CDR3 consists of 13 residues. The CDR3 nucleotides are TGTGCCAGCAGCTTGACAGGGGCTACTGAAGCTTTCTTT. This codes for CASSLTGATEAFF.

The J gene is TRBJ1-4, the V gene TRBV27, with 7 nucleotides matching TRBD1. The germline gives CDR1 MNHEY, CDR2 SMNVEV (reference sequence). V shed 5 bases, J shed 7 bases, and the junction held 10 bases outside the gene matches. CDR3 length: 15 amino acids. The CDR3 region is CASSDGQEEVEKLFF. The CDR3 DNA sequence: TGTGCCAGCAGTGACGGACAGGAGGAGGTTGAAAAACTGTTTTTT.

In this sample, this clone turned up a few times. The chain combines TRBV11-3 with TRBJ2-1; TRBD2 aligns across 11 bases. This CDR3 contains 15 residues. CDR1 is SGHNT and CDR2 is YENEEA in the germline V gene. The trim removed 6 bases at V and 8 bases at J, leaving 9 bases unmatched. CDR3 region: CASSFSGRGGDEQFF. The CDR3 DNA reads as TGTGCCAGCAGTTTTAGCGGGAGGGGGGGGGATGAGCAGTTCTTC.

The chain employs TRBV5-1 and TRBJ1-1; D gene ambiguous. Germline CDR1 and CDR2: SGHRS and YFSETQ. Trimming removed 5 bases at V and 1 base at J, with 3 bases between. This CDR3 contains 11 residues. The CDR3: CASRQNTEAFF. DNA for the CDR3: TGCGCCAGCAGACAGAACACTGAAGCTTTCTTT.

The chain recombines TRBV28 with TRBJ1-2; 8 bases align to TRBD1. The CDR3 runs to 14 residues. Germline CDR1 and CDR2: MDHEN and SYDVKM. V was clipped by 4 bases and J by 3 bases; unmatched bases: 4. Here the CDR3 DNA reads TGTGCCAGCAGTTCAGGGGGCGCAGACTATGGCTACACCTTC. Translation: CASSSGGADYGYTF.